What follows is one TCR beta chain and its context. The data stem from a study of T cell changes during pregnancy in multiple sclerosis. After removal of 4 bases from V and 3 bases from J, the junction contained 3 bases not matched to a gene. The CDR3 is 14 amino acids. In germline, CDR1 is MGHDK, CDR2 SYGVNS. Assay used: immunoSEQ multiplex PCR; TCRdb lists only in-frame clones, some missing. The repertoire holds more than 55,000 clones, with over 85% as singletons. Sequenced material: peripheral blood, taken in the third trimester of pregnancy. This TCR was sampled from a female donor with multiple sclerosis, enrolled in a pregnancy study. J is TRBJ1-5 and V is TRBV25-1, with 7 bases that match TRBD1. The CDR3 bases are TGTGCCAGCAGTGGACAGGGCTACAATCAGCCCCAGCATTTT. It yields the protein CASSGQGYNQPQHF.